Each of the 14 T cell receptor beta chains below was sequenced from the same sample in a study of CD8+ T cells in alopecia areata. Investigators isolated RNA and reverse transcribed it into cDNA to act as the sequencing template. Some clones are missing from TCRdb's copy, which holds only in-frame ones; the method was immunoSEQ multiplex PCR. This table holds 160,000 or so clones, 40% to 60% found once. The starting material was CD8+ T cells sorted from blood, obtained at week 0. The receptors were gathered from a human donor with alopecia areata.

The chain employs TRBV10-3 and TRBJ1-1; D is uncertain. Germline V gene sequence: CDR1 ENHRY, CDR2 SYGVKD. Trimming removed 2 bases at V and 8 bases at J, with 15 bases between. The CDR3 has 14 amino acids. The CDR3 loop reads CAISEADGRLEAFF. The CDR3 DNA is TGTGCCATCAGTGAGGCTGACGGACGCCTGGAAGCTTTCTTT.

The CDR3 loop is CASSISGGLYEQYF. The CDR3 nucleotides read TGTGCCAGCTCGATTAGCGGGGGTCTCTACGAGCAGTACTTC. The chain employs TRBV2 and TRBJ2-7; 9 nucleotides match TRBD2. With V trimmed by 8 bases and J by 3 bases, 8 bases remained unmatched. CDR1 is SNHLY and CDR2 is FYNNEI in the germline V gene. The CDR3 length is 14 residues.

This clone was seen only once. The chain has TRBV14 and TRBJ2-7; D is undetermined. The V end lost 7 bases, the J end lost 6 bases, and 19 bases lay between the germline ends. The germline CDR1 and CDR2 sequences are SGHDN and FVKESK. The CDR3 is made up of 14 amino acids. The CDR3 DNA reads TGTGCCAGCATCTACCACCACCCTCCCGGCGAGCAGTACTTC. Translating gives CASIYHHPPGEQYF.

Only one count was recorded for this clone. The chain couples TRBV25-1 to TRBJ2-7; TRBD1 agrees at 7 bases. Germline V CDR1 and CDR2: MGHDK, SYGVNS. CDR3 length equals 13 residues. Germline trimming cut 3 bases from V and 3 bases from J; bases unmatched to any gene: 2. Here the CDR3 reads CASSDDRDYEQYF. The CDR3 nucleotides read TGTGCCAGCAGTGATGACAGGGACTACGAGCAGTACTTC.

The chain employs TRBV19 and TRBJ1-5; 9 nucleotides agree with TRBD1. V shed 9 bases and J 1 base; nucleotides not matched to a gene: 4. The CDR3 consists of 14 residues. Germline V CDR1 and CDR2: LNHDA, SQIVND (reference sequence). This chain's CDR3 is CASRDRASNQPQHF. The DNA of the CDR3 is TGTGCCAGCAGGGACAGGGCAAGCAATCAGCCCCAGCATTTT.

V usage is TRBV27 and J usage is TRBJ1-2; 7 bases are shared with TRBD1. V shed 8 bases and J 3 bases; nucleotides not matched to a gene: 9. Per the germline V gene, CDR1 is MNHEY and CDR2 is SMNVEV (reference sequence). This CDR3 region has 14 residues. The CDR3 loop reads CASSNVGGDYGYTF. DNA of the CDR3: TGTGCCAGCTCAAACGTAGGGGGCGACTATGGCTACACCTTC.

The sample holds a few counts of this clone. The chain links TRBV13 to TRBJ1-6, with 9 nucleotides matching TRBD1. The CDR3 length is 15 residues. Trimming took 6 bases from V and 8 from J; bases not matched to a gene: 8. Germline loops: CDR1 PRHDT, CDR2 FYEKMQ (reference sequence). This CDR3 reads CASSSFDRGDSPLHF. The CDR3, as DNA: TGTGCCAGCAGTTCGTTTGACAGGGGGGATTCACCCCTCCACTTT.

This clone was found a few times. This sequence joins TRBV7-6 and TRBJ2-3; possible D gene TRBD1, 5 bases. Germline V gene lookup returns CDR1 SGHVS and CDR2 FNYEAQ. There are 12 residues in the CDR3. The ends were cut back, 3 bases at V and 6 bases at J, with 7 bases in the middle. The CDR3 reads CASSFSGDTQYF. CDR3 sequence (DNA): TGTGCCAGCAGCTTCTCAGGGGATACGCAGTATTTT. Full variable domain (remainder filled in from reference TRBV7-6 and TRBJ2-3): GAGVSQSPRYKVTKRGQDVALRCDPISGHVSLYWYRQALGQGPEFLTYFNYEAQQDKSGLPNDRFSAERPEGSISTLTIQRTEQRDSAMYRCASSFSGDTQYFGPGTRLTVL.

This clone turned up a few times. The CDR3 sequence: CASSSTGLAAETQYF. For the CDR3, the DNA is TGTGCCAGCAGTTCCACCGGACTAGCGGCGGAGACCCAGTACTTC. V is TRBV6-6 and J is TRBJ2-5; 10 nucleotides match TRBD2. This CDR3 has 15 residues. Germline V gives CDR1 MNHNY, CDR2 SVGAGI (reference sequence). Trimming cost V 4 bases and J 5 bases; bases outside gene matches: 7.

There are a few counts of this clone. The rearrangement joins TRBV7-9 to TRBJ1-2, with 7 bases aligning to TRBD1. J gave up 8 bases and V 5 bases, and 11 bases lay outside the gene matches. The length of the CDR3 is 14 residues. Germline CDR1 reads SEHNR; CDR2 reads FQNEAQ (reference sequence). The CDR3 DNA is TGTGCCAGCAGCCCCGGACAGGAGGTCCGCGGCTACACCTTC. It is translated as CASSPGQEVRGYTF.

This clone has a handful of counts. This chain joins TRBV4-3 and TRBJ2-5; 8 bases map to TRBD2. CDR1 is LGHNA, CDR2 YSLEER, per germline. The CDR3 covers 15 residues. V trimming: 2 bases; J trimming: 4 bases; junction bases outside the gene matches: 6. CDR3 sequence: CASSQTGGQGETQYF. As DNA, the CDR3 is TGCGCCAGCAGCCAAACGGGGGGGCAGGGAGAGACCCAGTACTTC.

This clone has a single count. The chain is built from TRBV4-1 and TRBJ1-1; TRBD1 agrees at 7 bases. This CDR3 contains 16 residues. Trimming removed 8 bases from V and 4 bases from J; junction bases left unmatched: 16. Germline V gives CDR1 MGHRA, CDR2 YSYEKL. CDR3 sequence (DNA): TGCGCCAGCGCAGTGGATTCCAACAGGGGTGGCACTGAAGCTTTCTTT. Amino acids: CASAVDSNRGGTEAFF.

The chain joins TRBV29-1 to TRBJ1-1, with 7 bases lining up with TRBD1. From germline, CDR1 is SQVTM and CDR2 ANQGSEA. The CDR3 runs 13 residues. The V gene end was trimmed by 0 bases and the J gene end by 10 bases; junction bases not matched to a gene: 8. The CDR3 sequence is CSVEDEGYRGAFF. In DNA form, the CDR3 reads TGCAGCGTTGAAGATGAGGGGTACAGGGGAGCTTTCTTT.

This clone has more than one count but fewer than ten. The chain is built from TRBV27 and TRBJ1-1; maybe TRBD1 (6 bases). There are 13 residues in the CDR3. CDR1 and CDR2 (germline): MNHEY, SMNVEV (reference sequence). V shed 8 bases and J shed 0 bases, with 10 bases lying between them. The CDR3 bases are TGTGCCAGCGTCGGGACACTGAACACTGAAGCTTTCTTT. It yields the protein CASVGTLNTEAFF.